These 27 T cell receptor beta chains share one sample of origin, sequenced in a study of blood T cells in healthy people across ages. Primers used in a second PCR of about 6 to 11 cycles were a sample-barcoded 5' primer and a J-beta primer mix. MiXCR, applied by TCRdb to the 5' RACE reads, yields one record per CDR3 protein. The sample gives about 1.5 million distinct CDR3 sequences, under 55% of which show up once; roughly 3.7% is in the top ten. Sequenced input: blood. These receptors were taken from a young woman in good health.

V is TRBV4-2 and J is TRBJ1-5, with a possible D match to TRBD1 (5 bases). With 5 bases removed from V and 0 bases from J, the gap between germline ends came to 14 bases. The CDR3 is 16 residues long. From germline, CDR1 is LGHNA and CDR2 YNFKEQ. The CDR3, as DNA: TGTGCCAGCAGCATTAGTCACAGGCATAGCAATCAGCCCCAGCATTTT. The encoded protein is CASSISHRHSNQPQHF.

The chain uses TRBV15 and TRBJ1-2, with 9 bases that match TRBD1. CDR3 size: 17 residues. CDR1 is LNHNV, CDR2 YYDKDF, per germline (reference sequence). J gave up 8 bases and V 0 bases, and 13 bases lay outside the gene matches. The CDR3 nucleotides are TGTGCCACCAGCAGAGATTATTCCGGGACAGGGAGGGAGGGCTACACCTTC. This codes for CATSRDYSGTGREGYTF.

This chain uses TRBV5-1 with TRBJ1-2; no definite D call. The CDR3 runs to 14 residues. Germline CDR1 reads SGHRS; CDR2 reads YFSETQ. V gave up 0 bases and J gave up 6 bases, with 12 bases separating them. In DNA, the CDR3 is TGCGCCAGCAGCTTGGCGCCTCTTCGACATGGCTACACCTTC. Amino acids: CASSLAPLRHGYTF.

The chain joins TRBV4-2 to TRBJ1-1; D gene unclear. Germline V lookup: CDR1 LGHNA, CDR2 YNFKEQ. With 0 bases removed from V and 3 bases from J, the gap between germline ends came to 11 bases. This CDR3 region has 15 residues. The CDR3 region is CASSQDNLGYTEAFF. As DNA, the CDR3 is TGTGCCAGCAGCCAAGATAACCTGGGGTACACTGAAGCTTTCTTT.

Of note for this clonotype: A much larger clone lies a single base off, so this may be a read error. This chain links TRBV7-9 with TRBJ2-3; 11 bases fit TRBD1. Trimming removed 5 bases from V and 4 bases from J; junction bases left unmatched: 2. The germline CDR1 and CDR2 sequences are SEHNR and FQNEAQ (reference sequence). This CDR3 region has 14 residues. The CDR3 spells CASSPDRGPDTQYF. Written as DNA, the CDR3 is TGTGCCAGCAGCCCGGACAGGGGGCCAGATACGCAGTATTTT.

This clonotype was counted between two and nine times. The chain recombines TRBV10-1 with TRBJ2-3, with 8 bases lining up with TRBD2. CDR3 length equals 15 residues. The junction had 8 bases not matched to a gene; V was cut back by 5 bases and J by 4 bases. In germline, CDR1 is WNHNN, CDR2 SYGVQD (reference sequence). The CDR3 spells CASSSGTSGPDTQYF. CDR3 DNA: TGCGCCAGCAGTTCCGGGACTAGTGGACCAGATACGCAGTATTTT.

This clonotype was recorded a few times. This chain uses TRBV3-1 with TRBJ2-3, with a possible D match to TRBD1 (6 bases). Germline lookup yields CDR1 LGHDT and CDR2 YNNKEL (reference sequence). V was clipped by 3 bases and J by 2 bases, with 12 bases between them. The CDR3 runs to 15 residues. The CDR3 region is CASSQGHIFTDTQYF. CDR3 sequence (DNA): TGTGCCAGCAGCCAGGGACACATTTTCACAGATACGCAGTATTTT.

The chain couples TRBV7-2 to TRBJ2-3; D perhaps matches TRBD2 (5 bases). The V gene lost 2 bases and the J gene lost 0 bases, with 12 bases spanning the gap. The CDR3 is made up of 16 amino acids. Germline CDR1 is SGHTA and CDR2 is FQGNSA. The CDR3 protein is CASSLRGDISTDTQYF. DNA for the CDR3: TGTGCCAGCAGCTTACGGGGTGACATCAGCACAGATACGCAGTATTTT.

The gene calls are TRBV14 and TRBJ2-1; TRBD2 agrees at 14 bases. CDR1 and CDR2 (germline): SGHDN, FVKESK. The trim removed 3 bases at V and 6 bases at J, leaving 10 bases unmatched. The CDR3 length is 18 residues. This chain's CDR3 is CASSHPGTSGSTSNEQFF. The CDR3 nucleotides are TGTGCCAGCAGCCATCCCGGGACTAGCGGGAGTACGAGCAATGAGCAGTTCTTC.

A few counts support this clonotype. The CDR3 region is CASSWREDRYQETQYF. CDR3 in DNA: TGTGCCAGCAGTTGGAGGGAGGACAGGTACCAAGAGACCCAGTACTTC. The V and J genes are TRBV6-2 or TRBV6-3 and TRBJ2-5; tentative D call: TRBD1 (7 bases). The CDR3 loop spans 16 amino acids. Between the trimmed V and J ends, which lost 4 bases and 0 bases, there was a span of 15 bases. Germline loops: CDR1 MNHEY, CDR2 SVGEGT.

This chain links TRBV7-2 with TRBJ2-5; 8 nucleotides agree with TRBD1. Germline assignment: CDR1 SGHTA and CDR2 FQGNSA. The junction had 14 bases not matched to a gene; V was cut back by 6 bases and J by 11 bases. The CDR3 extends over 14 amino acids. CDR3 sequence (DNA): TGTGCCAGCAGTCCCATGGCAGGGGGCGATGAGCAGTACTTC. This gives the protein CASSPMAGGDEQYF.

V usage is TRBV28 and J usage is TRBJ2-1; TRBD1 agrees at 11 bases. There are 16 residues in the CDR3. Germline CDR1 is MDHEN and CDR2 is SYDVKM. V lost 6 bases, J lost 3 bases, and 7 bases stayed unmatched. For the CDR3, the DNA is TGTGCCAGCAGCTCATGGACAGGGGGCCTCTACAATGAGCAGTTCTTC. This gives the protein CASSSWTGGLYNEQFF. The full variable domain, rest sourced from reference TRBV28 and TRBJ2-1, is DVKVTQSSRYLVKRTGEKVFLECVQDMDHENMFWYRQDPGLGLRLIYFSYDVKMKEKGDIPEGYSVSREKKERFSLILESASTNQTSMYLCASSSWTGGLYNEQFFGPGTRLTVL.

The V and J genes are TRBV29-1 and TRBJ1-2; 8 bases are shared with TRBD1. The CDR3 loop spans 13 amino acids. V lost 7 bases and J lost 4; bases outside the gene matches: 8. Germline CDR1 reads SQVTM; CDR2 reads ANQGSEA. DNA for the CDR3: TGCAGCGCTCGGACAGGGCTCGGCTATGGCTACACCTTC. This codes for CSARTGLGYGYTF.

The gene calls are TRBV6-5 and TRBJ2-6; no reliable D call. From germline, CDR1 is MNHEY and CDR2 SVGAGI. Trimming cost V 0 bases and J 1 base, with 13 bases left between them. The CDR3 covers 18 residues. CDR3 sequence: CASSYSGAPYSGANVLTF. For the CDR3, the DNA is TGTGCCAGCAGTTACTCCGGAGCCCCCTATTCTGGGGCCAACGTCCTGACTTTC.

The chain uses TRBV11-2 and TRBJ2-7; D gene uncertain. Between the trimmed V and J ends, which lost 5 bases and 0 bases, there was a span of 20 bases. This CDR3 has 17 amino acids. Germline V gene lookup returns CDR1 SGHAT and CDR2 FQNNGV. CDR3 nucleotides: TGTGCCAGCAGCCGAAGCCGAGGACGGTCCAGCTCCTACGAGCAGTACTTC. This encodes CASSRSRGRSSSYEQYF.

This clonotype was observed a few times. V gene TRBV6-5 combines with J gene TRBJ1-1, with D tentatively TRBD1 (5 bases). The V gene lost 6 bases and the J gene lost 5 bases, with 13 bases spanning the gap. The length of the CDR3 is 13 residues. Germline lookup yields CDR1 MNHEY and CDR2 SVGAGI. CDR3: CASSPNGGTEAFF. The DNA of the CDR3 is TGTGCCAGCAGCCCGAACGGGGGGACTGAAGCTTTCTTT.

The chain uses TRBV14 and TRBJ2-7; TRBD2 is a possible D gene (5 bases). Germline CDR1 SGHDN, CDR2 FVKESK. This CDR3 is built from 13 residues. Trimming pared 5 bases from V and 2 bases from J, leaving 10 bases between. CDR3 residues: CASSFRDAYEQYF. Here the CDR3 DNA reads TGTGCCAGCAGCTTCCGGGATGCCTACGAGCAGTACTTC.

This clonotype was counted only a few times. This rearrangement joins TRBV7-2 to TRBJ2-7; 13 nucleotides align to TRBD2. Germline-derived CDR1 and CDR2 are SGHTA and FQGNSA. CDR3 length: 15 amino acids. Unmatched junction bases numbered 6, after V lost 5 bases and J lost 5 bases. CDR3 coding DNA: TGTGCCAGCAGCGAAAGACTAGCGGGGGGCCACGAGCAGTACTTC. Translation gives CASSERLAGGHEQYF.

The chain joins TRBV9 to TRBJ2-7; D might be TRBD1 or TRBD2, each matching 6 bases. Deletions cut 0 bases from V and 7 bases from J, with 29 bases between. The CDR3 covers 19 residues. CDR1 is SGDLS and CDR2 is YYNGEE in the germline V gene. DNA of the CDR3: TGTGCCAGCAGCGTAGAAGGGCTGGGGGGCTACGGGGTCTACAATGAGCAGTACTTC. Encoded protein: CASSVEGLGGYGVYNEQYF.

The CDR3 bases are TGCAGTGCCCTGACTAGCGAGGGGGTACTAGCCAAAAACATTCAGTACTTC. It codes for CSALTSEGVLAKNIQYF. V usage is TRBV20-1 and J usage is TRBJ2-4; TRBD2 agrees at 8 bases. The ends lost 6 bases at V and 0 bases at J; junction bases unmatched: 13. This CDR3 is 17 amino acids long. Germline V gives CDR1 DFQATT, CDR2 SNEGSKA (reference sequence).

CDR3: CASSWGQGTEAFF. CDR3 bases: TGTGCCAGCAGTTGGGGACAGGGCACTGAAGCTTTCTTT. This chain links TRBV6-5 with TRBJ1-1; 9 nucleotides agree with TRBD1. V lost 4 bases, J lost 4 bases, and 1 base stayed unmatched. This CDR3 has 13 residues. Germline-derived CDR1 and CDR2 are MNHEY and SVGAGI.

For this clonotype: Germline is not matched at one junction end, which may reflect a read error. The chain is built from TRBV29-1 and TRBJ2-1; TRBD2 matches 7 bases. Looked up from germline, CDR1 is SQVTM and CDR2 is ANQGSEA. The CDR3 is 16 amino acids. The CDR3 DNA reads TGCGGCGTTGGCGGGAGCTCAGCCGGAATGGGCGATGAGCAGTTCTTC. Its protein is CGVGGSSAGMGDEQFF.

The CDR3 DNA follows: TGTGCCAGCAACCTAGATCCCCAATGGGGTGGCTACACCTTC. The encoded protein is CASNLDPQWGGYTF. The V gene is TRBV11-2, the J gene TRBJ1-2; no clear D gene. V was clipped by 7 bases and J by 7 bases, with 19 bases between them. Germline V lookup: CDR1 SGHAT, CDR2 FQNNGV. This CDR3 is 14 amino acids long.

This chain uses TRBV6-1 with TRBJ1-2; unclear D gene. V gave up 2 bases and J gave up 4 bases, with 14 bases separating them. This CDR3 comprises 15 residues. CDR1 is MNHNS and CDR2 is SASEGT in the germline V gene. CDR3 DNA: TGTGCCAGCAGTGAAACCCCTGCCTTCTCCTATGGCTACACCTTC. Translation: CASSETPAFSYGYTF.

The V call is TRBV20-1, the J call TRBJ1-5, with TRBD1 matching 8 bases. The CDR3 consists of 17 residues. The germline CDR1 and CDR2 sequences are DFQATT and SNEGSKA (reference sequence). V trimming: 0 bases; J trimming: 4 bases; junction bases outside the gene matches: 11. The CDR3 loop is CSARDPRRQGTNQPQHF. CDR3 bases: TGCAGTGCTAGAGATCCCCGAAGACAGGGGACAAATCAGCCCCAGCATTTT.

This sequence joins TRBV27 and TRBJ2-7; D is undetermined. Germline lookup yields CDR1 MNHEY and CDR2 SMNVEV (reference sequence). The CDR3 has 15 amino acids. The V and J ends lost 3 bases and 7 bases respectively, with 19 bases between them. The CDR3 bases are TGTGCCAGCAGTTTGCGATCTCTCTCCTACAATGAGCAGTACTTC. As protein: CASSLRSLSYNEQYF.

The CDR3 DNA reads as TGTGCCAGCAGCTTTGGGAGCGTCCCCTCCTACGAGCAGTTCTTC. The encoded protein is CASSFGSVPSYEQFF. The chain joins TRBV7-2 to TRBJ2-1, with D possibly TRBD2 on 5 matching bases. The CDR3 loop spans 15 amino acids. Germline loops: CDR1 SGHTA, CDR2 FQGNSA. Trimming pared 3 bases from V and 10 bases from J, leaving 19 bases between. The variable domain in full, with the rest retrieved from reference TRBV7-2 and TRBJ2-1, is GAGVSQSPSNKVTEKGKDVELRCDPISGHTALYWYRQSLGQGLEFLIYFQGNSAPDKSGLPSDRFSAERTGGSVSTLTIQRTQQEDSAVYLCASSFGSVPSYEQFFGPGTRLTVL.